Listed below are T cell receptor beta chains from one sample, sequenced in a study of blood T cell repertoires in COVID-19. Generated by immunoSEQ multiplex PCR, the TCRdb table keeps only in-frame clones and is missing some. The table records 200,000 to 250,000 clones, around 86% of them present only once. What was sequenced was peripheral blood. The receptor source for this set is a woman of 80 years or more with COVID-19, enrolled during active disease. Each CDR3 is given with its conserved first and last residue. Fields, in order: J gene, CDR3 length, D gene, clone size, V gene, CDR3 protein, CDR3 DNA. D genes are given only for firm matches. The size entry is marked missing in some rows and otherwise reads once, few, many or a size class.

TRBJ2-7 | 15 | TRBD1 | few | TRBV5-1 | CASSAPWTGDYEQYF | TGCGCCAGCAGCGCTCCCTGGACAGGGGACTACGAGCAGTACTTC
TRBJ1-1 | 15 | NA | NA | TRBV7-9 | CASSLVRTLNTEAFF | TGTGCCAGCAGCTTAGTCCGGACTTTGAACACTGAAGCTTTCTTT
TRBJ1-2 | 13 | TRBD1 | NA | TRBV7-9 | CASSEGQGESYTF | TGTGCCAGCAGCGAGGGACAGGGGGAGAGCTACACCTTC
TRBJ1-2 | 14 | TRBD1 | NA | TRBV2 | CASTSRQGDYGYTF | TGTGCCAGCACCTCGAGGCAGGGGGACTATGGCTACACCTTC
TRBJ1-1 | 13 | NA | NA | TRBV7-3 | CASSLGTSTEAFF | TGTGCCAGCAGCTTAGGCACAAGCACTGAAGCTTTCTTT
TRBJ2-1 | 17 | TRBD2 | NA | TRBV9 | CASSGQTSGGIRDEQFF | TGTGCCAGCAGCGGTCAGACTAGCGGGGGTATTAGAGATGAGCAGTTCTTC
TRBJ1-1 | 14 | NA | once | TRBV6-6 | CASSYGGMNTEAFF | TGTGCCAGCAGTTACGGAGGGATGAACACTGAAGCTTTCTTT
TRBJ1-6 | 17 | NA | NA | TRBV21-1 | CASSKGFWSSYNSPLHF | TGTGCCAGCAGCAAAGGCTTCTGGAGCTCCTATAATTCACCCCTCCACTTT
TRBJ2-1 | 14 | TRBD1 | NA | TRBV3-1/TRBV3-2 | CASSPNRGINEQFF | TGTGCCAGCAGCCCGAACAGGGGTATCAATGAGCAGTTCTTC
TRBJ2-5 | 12 | NA | NA | TRBV15 | CATSRAQETQYF | TGTGCCACCAGCAGAGCTCAAGAGACCCAGTACTTC
TRBJ2-1 | 17 | TRBD2 | NA | TRBV5-1 | CASSFRPSSGNYNEQFF | TGCGCCAGCAGCTTTCGCCCTTCTAGCGGGAACTACAATGAGCAGTTCTTC
TRBJ1-5 | 15 | TRBD1 | NA | TRBV7-9 | CASSSTGGRDQPQHF | TGTGCCAGCAGCTCAACAGGGGGCAGGGATCAGCCCCAGCATTTT
TRBJ1-2 | 11 | NA | once | TRBV12-5 | CASSQDYGYTF | TGTGCTAGTTCCCAGGACTATGGCTACACCTTC